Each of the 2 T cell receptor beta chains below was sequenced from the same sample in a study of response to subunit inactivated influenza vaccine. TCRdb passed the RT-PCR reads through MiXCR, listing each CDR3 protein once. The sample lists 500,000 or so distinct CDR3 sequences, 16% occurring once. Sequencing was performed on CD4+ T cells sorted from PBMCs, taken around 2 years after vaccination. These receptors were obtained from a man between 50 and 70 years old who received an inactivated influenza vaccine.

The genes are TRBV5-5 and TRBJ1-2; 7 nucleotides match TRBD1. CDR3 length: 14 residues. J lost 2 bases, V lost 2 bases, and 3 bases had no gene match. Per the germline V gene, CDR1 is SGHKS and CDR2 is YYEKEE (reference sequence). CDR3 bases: TGTGCCAGCAGCTTAGGCAGGGGGAACTATGGCTACACCTTC. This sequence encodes CASSLGRGNYGYTF. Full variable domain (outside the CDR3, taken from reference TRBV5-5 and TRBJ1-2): DAGVTQSPTHLIKTRGQQVTLRCSPISGHKSVSWYQQVLGQGPQFIFQYYEKEERGRGNFPDRFSARQFPNYSSELNVNALLLGDSALYLCASSLGRGNYGYTFGSGTRLTVV.

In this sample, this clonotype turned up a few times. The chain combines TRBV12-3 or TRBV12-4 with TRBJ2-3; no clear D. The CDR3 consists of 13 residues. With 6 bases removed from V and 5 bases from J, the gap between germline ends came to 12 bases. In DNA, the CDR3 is TGTGCCAGCAGCCGCCGGGTTATAGATACGCAGTATTTT. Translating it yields CASSRRVIDTQYF.